This paragraph reports one T cell receptor (beta chain). Antigen: not known. Germline lookup yields CDR1 LGHNA and CDR2 YSLEER. V lost 0 bases and J 4 bases, leaving 7 bases between the germline ends. The CDR3 consists of 13 residues. Deep-level settings were used for running the assay. The table came from immunoSEQ multiplex PCR; TCRdb's copy has only in-frame clones and leaves some out. The data show about 680,000 clones, approximately 90% seen once. The naive CD8 subset, CD45RO-negative cells positively selected for CCR7, excluded terminally differentiated effector memory CD45RA+ cells. Recent acute infections and vaccinations were absent in the healthy HIV-negative adult donors. This specimen belongs to a study of shared clonotypes between healthy human individuals. Study-level information: Three CD4 naive, three CD4 memory, two CD8 naive and one CD8 memory plate were used per donor.

Overall study results and limits: The four-donor shared clonotypes exceeded non-shared clonotypes in generation probability, with non-shared ones scoring lower.

The chain employs TRBV4-3 and TRBJ2-7, with D uncertain. The source of this sequence is a man aged 25-45 years in good health. Sequencing was carried out using naive CD8+ T cells sorted from blood. Here the CDR3 reads CASSQDLVYEQYF. In DNA, the CDR3 is TGCGCCAGCAGCCAAGATCTTGTATACGAGCAGTACTTC.